This TCR beta chain was retrieved from a study of T cell responses to AZD1222 COVID-19 vaccine. Produced via immunoSEQ multiplex PCR; TCRdb's table is partial and in-frame only. The profile shows over 95,000 clones, 91% of them singletons. This clone was seen just once. The antigen is undetermined. The V gene's germline CDR1 is MNHEY and CDR2 SMNVEV (reference sequence). V lost 4 bases, J lost 4 bases, and 11 bases lay in between. The CDR3 covers 14 residues. Study observations and caveats: Baseline antibody screening turned up just 6 or 7 seropositive AZD1222 recipients. Variant regions that are unmutated are reportedly the target of nearly half of spike-specific TCRs. There were vaccine-associated CD4 TCRs across spike, dominant at 160-218 and 743-854.

The TCR was taken from an adult in good health. This rearrangement joins TRBV27 to TRBJ1-5; TRBD1 might be the D (5 bases). The material sequenced was peripheral blood, taken on day 0 of AZD1222 vaccination. This chain's CDR3 is CASSSGTVNQPQHF. The DNA of the CDR3 is TGTGCCAGCAGTTCCGGGACCGTTAATCAGCCCCAGCATTTT.